These 21 T cell receptor beta chains originate from one sample sequenced in a study of blood T cell repertoires in COVID-19 (TCRdb year 2020). To prepare the library, the immunoSEQ multiplex PCR assay was applied. TCRdb holds this immuneACCESS table with in-frame rearrangements only. Some clones are missing; in checked studies, unresolved V genes explain under half, and the rest has no known cause. The sample table records just over 300,000 clones; nearly 90% of these occur just once. The ten largest clones take up around 4.5% of the sample. Sequencing was done on a sample of PBMCs or T cells enriched from blood (not recorded which). Receptor source: a woman aged 18-30 years with acute COVID-19.

This clone was seen once. V and J are TRBV3-1 (or the pseudogene TRBV3-2) and TRBJ1-1; D gene ambiguous. Per the germline V gene, CDR1 is LGHDT and CDR2 is YNNKEL (reference sequence). This CDR3 contains 13 residues. Trimming stripped 1 base from V and 7 bases from J, with 10 bases between. CDR3 amino acids: CASSQGELSEAFF. Here the CDR3 DNA reads TGTGCCAGCAGCCAAGGGGAGCTAAGTGAAGCTTTCTTT.

The rearrangement uses TRBV5-6 and TRBJ2-7; maybe TRBD1 (5 bases). The CDR3 totals 15 residues. Trimming took off 0 bases at V and 2 bases at J, with 12 bases between the two ends. Germline V gene sequence: CDR1 SGHDT, CDR2 YYEEEE. This chain's CDR3 is CASSLEMGPTYEQYF. In nucleotides, the CDR3 is TGTGCCAGCAGCTTGGAAATGGGGCCTACCTACGAGCAGTACTTC.

V usage is TRBV6-4 and J usage is TRBJ2-3, with TRBD2 matching over 9 bases. Per the germline V gene, CDR1 is MRHNA and CDR2 is SNTAGT. V lost 3 bases and J lost 1; bases outside the gene matches: 5. The length of the CDR3 is 16 residues. CDR3 in DNA: TGTGCCAGCAGTGAGATAAAGCGGGAGGGCACAGATACGCAGTATTTT. Its protein is CASSEIKREGTDTQYF.

The chain employs TRBV30 and TRBJ2-7; 8 bases agree with TRBD1. The junction had 5 bases not matched to a gene; V was cut back by 2 bases and J by 5 bases. CDR3 length: 13 amino acids. The germline V gene encodes CDR1 GTSNPN and CDR2 SVGIG (reference sequence). In nucleotides, the CDR3 is TGTGCCTGGAGTAAGACAGGGGCTAACGAGCAGTACTTC. This gives the protein CAWSKTGANEQYF.

This chain joins TRBV9 and TRBJ2-2, with 9 bases lining up with TRBD1. J gave up 4 bases and V 0 bases, and 4 bases lay outside the gene matches. The CDR3 contains 16 residues. Germline CDR1 and CDR2: SGDLS and YYNGEE. CDR3 in amino acids: CASSVVGTGTTGELFF. The CDR3 DNA sequence: TGTGCCAGCAGCGTAGTAGGGACAGGGACCACCGGGGAGCTGTTTTTT.

This clone was seen only once. The V and J genes are TRBV29-1 and TRBJ2-5, with 8 bases fitting TRBD2. J gave up 5 bases and V 6 bases, and 11 bases lay outside the gene matches. Germline CDR1 SQVTM, CDR2 ANQGSEA. There are 14 residues in the CDR3. The CDR3 sequence: CSVDASGSGETQYF. The CDR3 DNA is TGCAGCGTGGACGCGAGCGGGAGTGGTGAGACCCAGTACTTC.

V and J are TRBV11-3 and TRBJ2-2, with D unclear. The CDR3 runs 13 residues. The ends were cut back, 5 bases at V and 1 base at J, with 5 bases in the middle. Germline-derived CDR1 and CDR2 are SGHNT and YENEEA. The CDR3, as DNA: TGTGCCAGCAGCAAACTGAACACCGGGGAGCTGTTTTTT. Translation: CASSKLNTGELFF. The full variable domain, rest sourced from reference TRBV11-3 and TRBJ2-2, is EAGVVQSPRYKIIEKKQPVAFWCNPISGHNTLYWYLQNLGQGPELLIRYENEEAVDDSQLPKDRFSAERLKGVDSTLKIQPAELGDSAVYLCASSKLNTGELFFGEGSRLTVL.

The chain recombines TRBV10-3 with TRBJ2-4; TRBD2 matches 14 bases. Germline V gene lookup returns CDR1 ENHRY and CDR2 SYGVKD. The V gene end was trimmed by 0 bases and the J gene end by 0 bases; junction bases not matched to a gene: 4. This CDR3 region has 19 residues. Here the CDR3 reads CAISESTSGRGIAKNIQYF. The DNA of the CDR3 is TGTGCCATCAGTGAGTCGACTAGCGGGAGGGGGATAGCCAAAAACATTCAGTACTTC.

The chain employs TRBV3-1 (or the pseudogene TRBV3-2) and TRBJ1-2; 7 bases map to TRBD1. The CDR3 is made up of 13 amino acids. J gave up 4 bases and V 4 bases, and 3 bases lay outside the gene matches. CDR1 and CDR2 (germline): LGHDT, YNNKEL (reference sequence). The CDR3 is CASSRQGFYGYTF. The CDR3 region has the DNA TGTGCCAGCAGCCGACAGGGATTCTATGGCTACACCTTC.

The chain uses TRBV28 and TRBJ2-5, with 9 bases lining up with TRBD2. Trimming cost V 6 bases and J 10 bases; bases outside gene matches: 15. CDR1 and CDR2 (germline): MDHEN, SYDVKM. CDR3 size: 15 residues. The CDR3 DNA sequence: TGTGCCAGCAGGCTTTCGGCTAGCGGGGTGGGGAACCAGTACTTC. Its protein is CASRLSASGVGNQYF. Combining the CDR3 with reference TRBV28 and TRBJ2-5 gives the whole variable domain DVKVTQSSRYLVKRTGEKVFLECVQDMDHENMFWYRQDPGLGLRLIYFSYDVKMKEKGDIPEGYSVSREKKERFSLILESASTNQTSMYLCASRLSASGVGNQYFGPGTRLLVL.

This chain connects TRBV10-3 to TRBJ2-1; TRBD2 aligns across 13 bases. The CDR3 is 13 residues long. Germline V gene data show CDR1 as ENHRY and CDR2 as SYGVKD. After removal of 10 bases from V and 9 bases from J, the junction contained 6 bases not matched to a gene. CDR3 bases: TGTGCCACGGTCCGACTAGCGGGAGGTGAGCAGTTCTTC. It translates to CATVRLAGGEQFF.

This clone was observed at least ten times. V is TRBV29-1 and J is TRBJ1-2; D not certain. The CDR3 covers 13 residues. The germline gives CDR1 SQVTM, CDR2 ANQGSEA. Trimming stripped 4 bases from V and 8 bases from J, with 17 bases between. CDR3 DNA sequence: TGCAGCGTTGTGGCGCAGGACTCCTCCGGCTACACCTTC. Translation: CSVVAQDSSGYTF.

The chain joins TRBV25-1 to TRBJ2-1, with a tentative D call TRBD1 (5 bases). Germline assignment: CDR1 MGHDK and CDR2 SYGVNS. The CDR3 length is 14 residues. Trimming left V 7 bases short and J 6 bases short, with 16 bases between. CDR3 in amino acids: CASTPPGLGNEQFF. CDR3 nucleotide sequence: TGTGCCAGCACCCCCCCAGGGCTTGGCAATGAGCAGTTCTTC.

The J gene is TRBJ2-5, the V gene TRBV10-2; maybe TRBD1 (6 bases). Trimming removed 6 bases from V and 3 bases from J, with 17 bases in between. The CDR3 covers 15 residues. The germline V gene encodes CDR1 WSHSY and CDR2 SAAADI. CDR3 sequence: CASRATPDSEETQYF. DNA for the CDR3: TGCGCCAGCAGGGCTACGCCGGACAGCGAAGAGACCCAGTACTTC.

The gene calls are TRBV27 and TRBJ1-2; D call uncertain. Germline CDR1 MNHEY, CDR2 SMNVEV (reference sequence). With 6 bases removed from V and 2 bases from J, the gap between germline ends came to 16 bases. The CDR3 is 15 residues long. The CDR3 region is CASRWSGKRNYGYTF. In nucleotides, the CDR3 is TGTGCCAGCAGATGGTCGGGGAAGCGGAACTATGGCTACACCTTC.

The genes are TRBV27 and TRBJ2-1; 12 bases agree with TRBD2. This CDR3 has 16 amino acids. CDR1 is MNHEY, CDR2 SMNVEV, per germline (reference sequence). The V and J ends lost 5 bases and 4 bases, in that order; junction bases with no gene match: 6. The CDR3 sequence: CASSLLLAGGYNEQFF. In DNA, the CDR3 is TGTGCCAGCAGTCTCCTTCTAGCGGGAGGGTACAATGAGCAGTTCTTC.

The chain recombines TRBV5-1 with TRBJ2-7; TRBD2 matches 10 bases. This CDR3 spans 14 amino acids. Germline V gene sequence: CDR1 SGHRS, CDR2 YFSETQ. J lost 2 bases, V lost 2 bases, and 1 base had no gene match. The CDR3 bases are TGCGCCAGCAGCTTACTAGCGGGGACCTACGAGCAGTACTTC. Its protein is CASSLLAGTYEQYF.

V usage is TRBV11-2 and J usage is TRBJ2-2; D is possibly TRBD1 (5 bases). Germline CDR1 and CDR2: SGHAT and FQNNGV. Trimming took 6 bases from V and 4 from J, leaving 12 bases between them. CDR3 length equals 14 residues. The CDR3 DNA sequence: TGTGCCAGCAGTACCCAGGGCAGCACCGGGGAGCTGTTTTTT. This gives the protein CASSTQGSTGELFF.

The chain employs TRBV11-2 and TRBJ2-3, with 11 bases that match TRBD2. V dropped 5 bases and J dropped 4; count of bases not matched to a gene: 5. The CDR3 totals 15 residues. Looked up from germline, CDR1 is SGHAT and CDR2 is FQNNGV. The chain's CDR3 is CASSPTSGSADTQYF. The CDR3, as DNA: TGTGCCAGCAGCCCTACTAGCGGGAGTGCAGATACGCAGTATTTT.

The gene calls are TRBV10-1 and TRBJ1-4; D is possibly TRBD1 (5 bases). The CDR3 runs 14 residues. V was trimmed by 5 bases and J by 5 bases, leaving 12 bases between them. CDR1 and CDR2 from the germline V gene are WNHNN and SYGVQD (reference sequence). In DNA form, the CDR3 reads TGCGCCAGCAGTTCGGACACCGGCAATGAAAAACTGTTTTTT. Its protein is CASSSDTGNEKLFF.

The chain carries TRBV1 and TRBJ2-7; the D call TRBD2 from the table was never checked on the DNA. TRBV1 is annotated as a pseudogene. This CDR3 comprises 10 residues. The CDR3 nucleotides are TGCACCCGGCGGGCGTACGAGCAGTACTTC. It codes for CTRRAYEQYF.